The 31 T cell receptor beta chains below were found in one sample sequenced in a study of blood T cells in healthy people across ages (dated by TCRdb to the mid-2010s). The method behind the library was 5' RACE. A second PCR of roughly 7 to 11 cycles was performed with a sample-barcoded 5' primer and a J-beta primer mix. In-frame beta chains were kept once TCRdb had trimmed the public reads at Q25 with fastp and called clones with MiXCR. Every entry covers one CDR3 protein and lists the most common genes and DNA from its rows. This sample is represented by around 1,900,000 distinct CDR3 sequences; 30% to 40% of them were singletons. About 21% of the sample is held by the ten biggest clonotypes. The sequenced sample consisted of blood. The receptor source for this set is a human donor in good health.

As DNA, the CDR3 is TGTGCCAGCAGCTTTGCCAGGGGCTCTGGGGCCAACGTCCTGACTTTC. This codes for CASSFARGSGANVLTF. The chain couples TRBV7-3 to TRBJ2-6; D may be TRBD1 (6 bases). Trimming removed 3 bases at V and 0 bases at J, with 9 bases between. From germline, CDR1 is SGHTA and CDR2 FQGTGA. The CDR3 length is 16 residues.

The J gene is TRBJ2-5, the V gene TRBV3-1; D gene ambiguous. The germline gives CDR1 LGHDT, CDR2 YNNKEL (reference sequence). The ends were cut back, 10 bases at V and 1 base at J, with 13 bases in the middle. The CDR3 covers 13 residues. CDR3 nucleotides: TGTGCCACCACCTCCTCATTCCAAGAGACCCAGTACTTC. It translates to CATTSSFQETQYF.

This clonotype was recorded a few times. The chain carries TRBV10-3 and TRBJ2-5, with 14 nucleotides matching TRBD2. The V gene's germline CDR1 is ENHRY and CDR2 SYGVKD. V lost 4 bases and J lost 2; bases outside the gene matches: 6. The CDR3 totals 17 residues. CDR3: CAISGTSGGFGQETQYF. The CDR3 region has the DNA TGTGCCATCAGTGGGACTAGCGGGGGGTTCGGACAAGAGACCCAGTACTTC.

The chain couples TRBV11-2 to TRBJ2-1; tentatively, D is TRBD1 (6 bases). This CDR3 region has 17 residues. V lost 1 base to trimming and J lost 5 bases, with 18 bases between them. Germline V CDR1 and CDR2: SGHAT, FQNNGV. CDR3 protein: CASSLGWAGAQNNEQFF. The CDR3 nucleotides are TGTGCCAGCAGCTTAGGGTGGGCAGGGGCACAGAACAATGAGCAGTTCTTC.

This clonotype was seen only a few times. The V gene is TRBV29-1, the J gene TRBJ2-5, with D unclear. The ends were cut back, 7 bases at V and 11 bases at J, with 14 bases in the middle. CDR1 and CDR2 from the germline V gene are SQVTM and ANQGSEA. The CDR3 is 10 amino acids. The CDR3 DNA reads as TGCAGCGCAGATGGGGATGAGCAGTACTTC. This sequence encodes CSADGDEQYF.

This clonotype was counted a few times. The V gene is TRBV10-3, the J gene TRBJ1-2; D is perhaps TRBD1 (6 bases). CDR1 and CDR2 (germline): ENHRY, SYGVKD. CDR3 size: 16 residues. The V end lost 0 bases, the J end lost 9 bases, and 20 bases lay between the germline ends. The CDR3 region has the DNA TGTGCCATCAGTGAGTCGGGGGGGCAGCTACTGGGAAGCTACACCTTC. Protein product: CAISESGGQLLGSYTF.

The chain is built from TRBV5-1 and TRBJ1-1; unclear D gene. The CDR3 consists of 15 residues. V was clipped by 4 bases and J by 1 base, with 14 bases between them. Looked up from germline, CDR1 is SGHRS and CDR2 is YFSETQ. The DNA for the CDR3 is TGCGCCAGCAGCCCGGGTCCACCCTGGAACACTGAAGCTTTCTTT. Protein product: CASSPGPPWNTEAFF.

The CDR3 DNA reads TGTGCCAGCAGCGCTGGGGCAGGGGATTTAAATACGCAGTATTTT. Translated: CASSAGAGDLNTQYF. This chain links TRBV7-2 with TRBJ2-3; maybe TRBD1 (6 bases). V lost 5 bases, J lost 7 bases, and 19 bases lay in between. The CDR3 spans 15 residues. The germline V gene encodes CDR1 SGHTA and CDR2 FQGNSA.

The CDR3 nucleotides read TGTGCCAGCACGCCGCCAGGGTTCGAAAGCAACGAGCAGTACTTC. Amino acids: CASTPPGFESNEQYF. The V gene is TRBV7-9, the J gene TRBJ2-7; tentative D call: TRBD1 (5 bases). V was cut by 7 bases and J by 5 bases, with 21 bases left in between. This CDR3 is 15 amino acids long. CDR1 is SEHNR, CDR2 FQNEAQ, per germline (reference sequence).

This chain joins TRBV20-1 and TRBJ2-5, with D possibly called TRBD1 or TRBD2 (5 bases each). The CDR3 consists of 14 residues. Trimming removed 2 bases at V and 2 bases at J, with 12 bases between. Germline lookup yields CDR1 DFQATT and CDR2 SNEGSKA (reference sequence). The CDR3 DNA reads as TGCAGTGCTAGATCGGGACGGGAACAAGAGACCCAGTACTTC. Its translation is CSARSGREQETQYF.

This clonotype has only a few counts. The genes are TRBV6-6 and TRBJ1-2; TRBD1 might be the D (6 bases). Looked up from germline, CDR1 is MNHNY and CDR2 is SVGAGI (reference sequence). The CDR3 is made up of 15 amino acids. V was pared by 0 bases and J by 7 bases, with 15 bases between. In DNA, the CDR3 is TGTGCCAGCAGTTACTCACTCGGGGGGCTAGGTGGCTACACCTTC. This gives the protein CASSYSLGGLGGYTF.

The sample holds many counts of this clonotype. This rearrangement joins TRBV20-1 to TRBJ2-3; 12 bases align to TRBD2. CDR3 length: 15 residues. The J segment lost 2 bases and the V segment lost 3 bases, leaving 3 bases of the junction unmatched. Germline V gives CDR1 DFQATT, CDR2 SNEGSKA (reference sequence). The CDR3 loop reads CSASGLAGTTDTQYF. The CDR3, as DNA: TGCAGTGCTAGCGGACTAGCGGGGACCACAGATACGCAGTATTTT.

In its sample, this clonotype was seen a few times. The chain is built from TRBV4-3 and TRBJ2-1; D is undetermined. Germline-derived CDR1 and CDR2 are LGHNA and YSLEER. The CDR3 spans 15 residues. V was trimmed by 1 base and J by 3 bases, leaving 10 bases between them. The CDR3 sequence is CASSQGEQSYNEQFF. The CDR3 DNA reads TGCGCCAGCAGCCAAGGCGAGCAGAGCTACAATGAGCAGTTCTTC.

This rearrangement joins TRBV12-5 to TRBJ1-1, with TRBD1 identical over 8 bases. There are 14 residues in the CDR3. Trimming took 6 bases from V and 7 from J; bases not matched to a gene: 10. The germline gives CDR1 LGHNT, CDR2 FRNRAP. This chain's CDR3 is CASGMTGAAGEAFF. CDR3 nucleotide sequence: TGTGCTAGTGGGATGACAGGGGCGGCGGGTGAAGCTTTCTTT.

This chain joins TRBV4-2 and TRBJ1-4; no definite D call. The CDR3 has 16 amino acids. V dropped 0 bases and J dropped 7 bases, with 15 bases sitting between them. Germline V gene lookup returns CDR1 LGHNA and CDR2 YNFKEQ. CDR3: CASSQDRRSDFEKLFF. CDR3 in DNA: TGTGCCAGCAGCCAAGATCGGCGCTCAGACTTTGAAAAACTGTTTTTT.

Many counts were recorded for this clonotype. The CDR3 reads CSSRQGTNEKLFF. CDR3 bases: TGCAGCTCCAGACAGGGGACTAATGAAAAACTGTTTTTT. The rearrangement links TRBV29-1 to TRBJ1-4; TRBD1 matches at 8 bases. V shed 8 bases and J 2 bases; nucleotides not matched to a gene: 4. Per germline, CDR1 SQVTM and CDR2 ANQGSEA. The CDR3 has 13 residues. Together with reference TRBV29-1 and TRBJ1-4, the CDR3 gives the full variable domain: SAVISQKPSRDICQRGTSLTIQCQVDSQVTMMFWYRQQPGQSLTLIATANQGSEATYESGFVIDKFPISRPNLTFSTLTVSNMSPEDSSIYLCSSRQGTNEKLFFGSGTQLSVL.

The J gene is TRBJ2-6, the V gene TRBV10-3; no clear D gene. This CDR3 is 17 amino acids long. V shed 6 bases and J shed 0 bases, with 15 bases lying between them. CDR1 and CDR2 (germline): ENHRY, SYGVKD. This CDR3 is CAIRSFAMSSGANVLTF. As DNA, the CDR3 is TGTGCCATCAGGAGCTTCGCAATGAGCTCTGGGGCCAACGTCCTGACTTTC.

This clonotype was seen only a few times. The chain couples TRBV6-5 to TRBJ1-6; possible D gene TRBD1, 6 bases. Trimming removed 6 bases at V and 8 bases at J, with 14 bases between. Germline V gene lookup returns CDR1 MNHEY and CDR2 SVGAGI. The CDR3 consists of 14 residues. The CDR3 sequence: CASSPGQGYSPLHF. The CDR3 DNA reads TGTGCCAGCAGCCCCGGGCAGGGGTATTCACCCCTCCACTTT.

In its sample, this clonotype was seen a few times. Sequence at one end of the junction differs from germline and may be a read error. The V call is TRBV20-1, the J call TRBJ2-5; D remains ambiguous. CDR1 is DFQATT, CDR2 SNEGSKA, per germline (reference sequence). The CDR3 runs 14 residues. The chain's CDR3 is CSAREGGAQEAQYF. In nucleotides, the CDR3 is TGCAGTGCTAGAGAGGGCGGAGCGCAAGAGGCCCAGTACTTC.

A remark on this clonotype: At one end, the junction sequence differs from germline, possibly due to a read error. The chain combines TRBV7-8 with TRBJ1-2; possible D gene TRBD1, 6 bases. The CDR3 has 14 amino acids. Germline V gene data show CDR1 as SGHVS and CDR2 as FQNEAQ. In DNA, the CDR3 is TGTGCCAGCAGCCGTAACAGGGTTGGTCATGGCCACACCTTC. Its protein product is CASSRNRVGHGHTF.

V usage is TRBV3-1 and J usage is TRBJ2-4; a possible D gene is TRBD1 (6 bases). The DNA end favors TRBJ2-7, so the J call may be wrong. CDR3 length equals 13 residues. CDR1 is LGHDT and CDR2 is YNNKEL in the germline V gene (reference sequence). This chain's CDR3 is CASSQGQVPEQYF. For the CDR3, the DNA is TGTGCCAGCAGCCAAGGACAGGTTCCCGAGCAGTACTTC.

V usage is TRBV27 and J usage is TRBJ1-2, with D perhaps matching TRBD1 (6 bases). The CDR3 is made up of 16 amino acids. The germline V and J ends were trimmed by 4 bases and 7 bases, with 22 bases remaining between them. The V gene's germline CDR1 is MNHEY and CDR2 SMNVEV (reference sequence). The CDR3 sequence: CASSSGRGLIRFGYTF. In DNA, the CDR3 is TGTGCCAGCAGTTCGGGCAGGGGATTAATAAGGTTTGGCTACACCTTC.

The chain joins TRBV29-1 to TRBJ2-4, with 7 bases fitting TRBD1. The end of the DNA aligns better with TRBJ2-7, so the J call may be wrong. CDR3 length: 12 residues. In germline, CDR1 is SQVTM, CDR2 ANQGSEA. CDR3 region: CSAGGTAYEQYF. For the CDR3, the DNA is TGCAGCGCCGGTGGGACAGCCTACGAGCAGTACTTC.

Here the CDR3 DNA reads TGTGCCAGCAGCTTAATGGGGGAAGGTGGCTACACCTTC. This sequence encodes CASSLMGEGGYTF. The chain joins TRBV7-9 to TRBJ1-2; a weak D match, TRBD1 (5 bases). The germline CDR1 and CDR2 sequences are SEHNR and FQNEAQ (reference sequence). Deletions cut 2 bases from V and 7 bases from J, with 11 bases between. The CDR3 has 13 amino acids.

V usage is TRBV29-1 and J usage is TRBJ1-5, with D uncertain. CDR3 length equals 12 residues. Trimming stripped 4 bases from V and 3 bases from J, with 7 bases between. In germline, CDR1 is SQVTM, CDR2 ANQGSEA. The CDR3 DNA is TGCAGCGTTGGGTCAGACAATCAGCCCCAGCATTTT. Protein product: CSVGSDNQPQHF. Combining the CDR3 with reference TRBV29-1 and TRBJ1-5 gives the whole variable domain SAVISQKPSRDICQRGTSLTIQCQVDSQVTMMFWYRQQPGQSLTLIATANQGSEATYESGFVIDKFPISRPNLTFSTLTVSNMSPEDSSIYLCSVGSDNQPQHFGDGTRLSIL.

A few counts support this clonotype. This rearrangement joins TRBV29-1 to TRBJ1-2, with a weak D call TRBD1 (6 bases). Germline lookup yields CDR1 SQVTM and CDR2 ANQGSEA. Trimming took off 5 bases at V and 8 bases at J, with 21 bases between the two ends. CDR3 length: 14 amino acids. The CDR3 nucleotides are TGCAGCGTTCAAACTAACAGGGTCGCGGAGGGCTACACCTTC. Translated, it gives CSVQTNRVAEGYTF.

The chain joins TRBV29-1 to TRBJ2-3; 8 positions agree with TRBD1. The CDR3 runs 14 residues. CDR1 is SQVTM and CDR2 is ANQGSEA in the germline V gene. V shed 5 bases, J shed 2 bases, and the junction held 6 bases outside the gene matches. The CDR3 loop is CSVRTGLLTDTQYF. CDR3 DNA: TGCAGCGTTCGGACAGGGCTCCTCACAGATACGCAGTATTTT.

V is TRBV5-6 and J is TRBJ2-5, with D uncertain. Looked up from germline, CDR1 is SGHDT and CDR2 is YYEEEE. The CDR3 spans 14 residues. V was cut by 0 bases and J by 2 bases, with 8 bases left in between. The CDR3 protein is CASSLADWQETQYF. CDR3 DNA sequence: TGTGCCAGCAGCTTGGCCGACTGGCAAGAGACCCAGTACTTC.

This chain joins TRBV11-3 and TRBJ1-4, with 8 bases aligning to TRBD1. CDR1 is SGHNT and CDR2 is YENEEA in the germline V gene. The CDR3 loop spans 16 amino acids. Trimming removed 4 bases from V and 8 bases from J; junction bases left unmatched: 12. The CDR3 loop is CASSSRTGYEEEKLFF. The DNA of the CDR3 is TGTGCCAGCAGCTCAAGGACAGGGTACGAGGAAGAAAAACTGTTTTTT.

The V gene is TRBV12-3 or TRBV12-4, the J gene TRBJ2-7; D remains unclear. The length of the CDR3 is 14 residues. V was pared by 6 bases and J by 6 bases, with 18 bases between. CDR3 in amino acids: CASSPITVSGEQYF. The CDR3 DNA reads as TGTGCCAGCAGCCCTATAACGGTCTCCGGCGAGCAGTACTTC.

The CDR3 region has the DNA TGTGCCAGCAGTGAAGCAGGAGGGGGGGCCGGCGATACGCAGTATTTT. Translating gives CASSEAGGGAGDTQYF. The chain couples TRBV2 to TRBJ2-3; D possibly corresponds to TRBD2 (7 bases). This CDR3 is built from 16 residues. The germline V gene encodes CDR1 SNHLY and CDR2 FYNNEI. Trimming took 0 bases from V and 6 from J, leaving 16 bases between them.